This T cell receptor beta chain was profiled in a study of beta chain features in type 1 diabetes (dated by TCRdb to 2016 to 2019). Looking at the study overall: Mean age, gender distribution, total cell number and subset yield were not different between patients and healthy donors. Whereas all 30 or so donors provided naive and central memory subsets, regulatory and stem cell-like memory subsets were isolated from just 8 patients and about 8 healthy donors. Across all samples, around 99 million sorted cells were examined, and cell number per subset correlated strongly with RNA yield. The study compared TCRB repertoires of sorted circulating CD4+ T cell subsets between recently diagnosed type 1 diabetes patients and matched healthy donors. Broad study findings and their caveats: Shorter templates might have been favored by PCR, but patient and control samples were amplified and corrected together, so both groups would have been affected equally by any skew. A moderate but significant shortening of TCRB CDR3 length was observed in type 1 diabetes patients in all four CD4+ subsets. Fewer insertions and more nucleotide deletions at VDJ recombination sites were observed in patients with type 1 diabetes, implying thymic rearrangement abnormalities. The naive, central memory and regulatory TCRB repertoires appeared to resemble one another more closely among patients than among healthy donors. Because the HLA sub-analyses included only small numbers of individuals, any influence of HLA type on TCRB rearrangement was left unresolved. Because cDNA rather than genomic DNA was sequenced, highly expressing activated cells could have been over-represented, although no difference in activation and CD3 levels was found between groups.

From each donor, a single peripheral blood sample of approximately 120 mL on average was drawn into heparinised tubes. A BD FACSAria II and a panel including CD45RO, CCR7, CD25, CD127, CD95 and CD27 were used to sort naive, central memory, regulatory and stem cell-like memory CD4+ T cells. All sorted populations exceeded 95% purity. PBMCs were separated immediately by Lymphoprep density gradient centrifugation and were stained directly, without being cultured. Samples were stained and sorted in pairs, with one healthy donor and one patient per experiment, so that batch effects were minimized. CDR1 SGHAT and CDR2 FQNNGV were looked up in the germline V gene. Including the terminal cysteine and phenylalanine, the CDR3 comprises 15 residues. The CDR3 DNA has 45 bases and is translated from base 1. V is cut by 4 bases and J by 0 bases, and the space between the germline ends is 11 bases. The entire amount of isolated RNA was reverse transcribed using the High Capacity cDNA Reverse Transcription Kit, so the sequenced TCRB transcripts were expressed ones. Stem cell-like memory T cell samples underwent survey-depth immunoSEQ sequencing, averaging roughly 1 million total reads per sample. After sorted cells were lysed in RLT buffer, RNA was extracted with DNase-treated RNeasy Micro or Mini kits, with the choice depending on cell number. Each cell subset was processed on its own to prevent cross-contamination, while patient and healthy donor samples were processed together. TCRB sequences were amplified from cDNA with the immunoSEQ multiplex PCR, producing 87-bp fragments spanning the CDR3 region. Amplicons were sequenced on the Illumina HiSeq platform. As for how the authors treated the data: Synthetic template baselines were used to correct PCR bias computationally, reads within Hamming distance 2 were collapsed together, and singletons that could not be merged were discarded. Reads were aligned against IMGT so that V, D and J genes, CDR3 length and insertions or deletions at six rearrangement sites could be assigned. Within each subset, clonotype counts were normalized to the number of sorted cells before true diversity and Gini coefficients were calculated with the tcR R package. The overlap coefficient, calculated on TCRB nucleotide sequences, was used to quantify repertoire sharing. TCRdb mirrors the immuneACCESS table, restricted to in-frame sequences. Some clones are absent from its copies; in checked studies, under half trace to an unresolved V gene, and the reason for the others is unknown. V and J calls and clone size come straight from that table; D and trimming were deduced from the DNA. This sample gives approximately 120,000 clones in total; approximately 39% of them show up just once. The ten largest clones represent about 0.07% of the sample.

Of note for this clone: Its antigen is unknown. No much larger clone is present one base from it, and per-base qualities are unavailable.

The sample taken for sequencing was stem cell memory CD4+ T cells from blood. The meaning of the sample's cell subset or site label: stem cell-like memory CD4+ T cells. The clonotype comes from a woman between 18 and 30 years old in good health. This sequence uses TRBV11-2 and TRBJ2-3; TRBD2 is a weak D gene call, 5 bases matching. This receptor has the CDR3 CASSYQRSSTDTQYF. The sequenced DNA is TGTGCCAGCAGCTATCAGCGGTCTAGCACAGATACGCAGTATTTT.